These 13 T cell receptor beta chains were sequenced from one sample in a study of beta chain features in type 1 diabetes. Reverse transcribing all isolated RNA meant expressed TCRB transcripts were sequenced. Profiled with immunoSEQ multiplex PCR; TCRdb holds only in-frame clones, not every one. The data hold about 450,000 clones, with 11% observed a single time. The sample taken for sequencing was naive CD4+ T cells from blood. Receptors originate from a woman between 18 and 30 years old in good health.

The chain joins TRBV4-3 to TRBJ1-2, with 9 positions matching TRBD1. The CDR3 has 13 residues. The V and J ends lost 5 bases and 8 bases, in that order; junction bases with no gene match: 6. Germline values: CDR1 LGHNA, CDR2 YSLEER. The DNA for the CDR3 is TGCGCCAGCAGCGTTCGGGACAGGGAGGGCTACACCTTC. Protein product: CASSVRDREGYTF.

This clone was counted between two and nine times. As DNA, the CDR3 is TGTGCCAGCAGATGGGAGGGAAGGACCGGGGAGCTGTTTTTT. Translated: CASRWEGRTGELFF. The V and J genes are TRBV2 and TRBJ2-2; 7 bases align to TRBD2. The junction had 6 bases not matched to a gene; V was cut back by 6 bases and J by 5 bases. CDR1 is SNHLY, CDR2 FYNNEI, per germline. There are 14 residues in the CDR3. The whole variable domain, remainder taken from reference TRBV2 and TRBJ2-2, is EPEVTQTPSHQVTQMGQEVILRCVPISNHLYFYWYRQILGQKVEFLVSFYNNEISEKSEIFDDQFSVERPDGSNFTLKIRSTKLEDSAMYFCASRWEGRTGELFFGEGSRLTVL.

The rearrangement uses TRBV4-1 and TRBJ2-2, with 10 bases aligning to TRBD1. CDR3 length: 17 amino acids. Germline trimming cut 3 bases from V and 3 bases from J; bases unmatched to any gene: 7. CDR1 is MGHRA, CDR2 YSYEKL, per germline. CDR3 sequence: CASSQRAGTGDTGELFF. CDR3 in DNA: TGCGCCAGCAGCCAGAGGGCCGGGACAGGGGACACCGGGGAGCTGTTTTTT.

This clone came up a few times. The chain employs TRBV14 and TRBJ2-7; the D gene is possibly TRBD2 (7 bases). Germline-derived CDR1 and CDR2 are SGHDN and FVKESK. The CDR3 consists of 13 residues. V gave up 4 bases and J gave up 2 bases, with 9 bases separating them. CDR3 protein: CASSPGGAYEQYV. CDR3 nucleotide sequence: TGTGCCAGCAGCCCGGGGGGCGCCTACGAGCAGTACGTC.

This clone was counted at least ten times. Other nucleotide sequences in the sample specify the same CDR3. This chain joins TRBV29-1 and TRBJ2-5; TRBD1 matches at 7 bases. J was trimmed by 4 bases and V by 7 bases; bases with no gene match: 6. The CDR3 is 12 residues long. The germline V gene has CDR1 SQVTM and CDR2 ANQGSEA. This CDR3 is CSGRTGSETQYF. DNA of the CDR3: TGCAGCGGGAGGACAGGCTCAGAGACCCAGTACTTC.

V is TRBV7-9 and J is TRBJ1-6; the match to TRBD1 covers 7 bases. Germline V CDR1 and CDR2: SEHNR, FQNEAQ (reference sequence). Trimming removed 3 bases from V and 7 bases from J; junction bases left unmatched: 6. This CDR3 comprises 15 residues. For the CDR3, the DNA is TGTGCCAGCAGCTTGCTAGGACAGGCAAATTCACCCCTCCACTTT. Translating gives CASSLLGQANSPLHF.

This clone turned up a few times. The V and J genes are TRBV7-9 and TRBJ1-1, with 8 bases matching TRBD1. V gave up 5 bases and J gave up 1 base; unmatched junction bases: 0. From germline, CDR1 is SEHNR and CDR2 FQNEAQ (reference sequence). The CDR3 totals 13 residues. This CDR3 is CASSGQGNTEAFF. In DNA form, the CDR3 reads TGTGCCAGCAGCGGACAGGGGAACACTGAAGCTTTCTTT.

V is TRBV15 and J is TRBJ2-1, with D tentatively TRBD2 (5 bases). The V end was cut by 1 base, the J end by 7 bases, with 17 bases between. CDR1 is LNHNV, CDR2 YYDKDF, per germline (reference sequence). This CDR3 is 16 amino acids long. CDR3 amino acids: CATSRGGLEAPNEQFF. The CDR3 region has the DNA TGTGCCACCAGCAGAGGCGGGCTAGAGGCCCCTAATGAGCAGTTCTTC. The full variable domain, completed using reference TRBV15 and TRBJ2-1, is DAMVIQNPRYQVTQFGKPVTLSCSQTLNHNVMYWYQQKSSQAPKLLFHYYDKDFNNEADTPDNFQSRRPNTSFCFLDIRSPGLGDTAMYLCATSRGGLEAPNEQFFGPGTRLTVL.

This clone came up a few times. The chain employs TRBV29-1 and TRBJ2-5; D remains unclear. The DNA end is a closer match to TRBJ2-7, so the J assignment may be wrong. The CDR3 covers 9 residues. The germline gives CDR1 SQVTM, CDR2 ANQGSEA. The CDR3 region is CSVVCEQYF. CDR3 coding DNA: TGCAGCGTTGTATGCGAGCAGTACTTC.

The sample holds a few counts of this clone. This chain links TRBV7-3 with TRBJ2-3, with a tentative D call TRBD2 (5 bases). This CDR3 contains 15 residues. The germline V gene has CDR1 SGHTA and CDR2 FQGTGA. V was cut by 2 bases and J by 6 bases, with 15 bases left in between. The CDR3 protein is CASSLDSGFWDTQYF. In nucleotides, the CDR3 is TGTGCCAGCAGCTTAGATTCGGGGTTCTGGGATACGCAGTATTTT.

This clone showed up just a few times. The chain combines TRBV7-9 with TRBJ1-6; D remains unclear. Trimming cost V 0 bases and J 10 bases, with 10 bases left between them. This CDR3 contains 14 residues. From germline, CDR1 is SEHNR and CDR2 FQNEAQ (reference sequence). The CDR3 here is CASSLAVLDSPLHF. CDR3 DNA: TGTGCCAGCAGCTTAGCAGTCCTCGACTCACCCCTCCACTTT.

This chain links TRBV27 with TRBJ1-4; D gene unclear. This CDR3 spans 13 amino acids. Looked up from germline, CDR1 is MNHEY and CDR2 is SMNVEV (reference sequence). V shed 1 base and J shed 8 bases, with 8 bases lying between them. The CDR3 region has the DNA TGTGCCAGCAGTTTATTCGGAAGCGAAAAACTGTTTTTT. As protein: CASSLFGSEKLFF.

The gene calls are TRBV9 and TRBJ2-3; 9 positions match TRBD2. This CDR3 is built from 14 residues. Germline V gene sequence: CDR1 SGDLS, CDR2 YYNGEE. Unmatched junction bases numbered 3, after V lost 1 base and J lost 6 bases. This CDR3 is CASSVLAGFDTQYF. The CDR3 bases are TGTGCCAGCAGCGTACTAGCGGGATTTGATACGCAGTATTTT.